This TCR beta chain is drawn from a study of graft-versus-host responses after intestinal transplantation. Turning to the study itself: Transplantation in recipients was multivisceral, liver-intestinal, or isolated intestinal. Once they had received anti-thymocyte globulin induction, all recipients took tacrolimus and steroids for approximately three years.

On this clone itself: The antigen is unknown.

V was clipped by 0 bases and J by 2 bases, with 5 bases between them. Germline V gene data show CDR1 as SGHRS and CDR2 as YFSETQ. CDR3 length: 13 amino acids. TCRdb's copy holds only in-frame clones and misses some; the assay was immunoSEQ multiplex PCR. The table has 85,000 to 100,000 clones, roughly 88% seen once; the top ten hold around 0.1%. Sequenced material: unstimulated CD4+ T cells sorted from spleen or lymph node cells, taken before intestinal transplant. The chain combines TRBV5-1 with TRBJ1-2; D not resolved. The sequence was obtained from a human donor who received an intestinal transplant. Here the CDR3 reads CASSLDQNYGYTF. Written as DNA, the CDR3 is TGCGCCAGCAGCTTGGACCAGAACTATGGCTACACCTTC.